The rows below give T cell receptor beta chains drawn from one sample of a study of T cell responses to AZD1222 COVID-19 vaccine. Repertoires were generated with immunoSEQ multiplex PCR, while TCRdb's copy carries only in-frame clones and drops some. The sample contains some 110,000 clones, roughly 87% of which appear only once. Material: peripheral blood, obtained on day 0 of AZD1222 vaccination. The receptors come from an adult in good health. Each CDR3 is given with its conserved first and last residue. The D gene is left open where the match is weak. The size of a clone is reported for some rows only, either as once, few or many, or as a class for expanded clones.

clone_size | j_call | v_call | d_call | cdr3_aa | cdr3_nt
- | TRBJ1-2 | TRBV27 | - | CASKPWGYGYTF | TGTGCCAGCAAACCGTGGGGCTATGGCTACACCTTC
- | TRBJ2-1 | TRBV24-1 | - | CATSDAGAGVSNEQFF | TGTGCCACCAGTGATGCCGGGGCAGGGGTTTCCAATGAGCAGTTCTTC
- | TRBJ1-2 | TRBV7-2 | - | CASSLARWAANYGYTF | TGTGCCAGCAGCTTAGCGCGGTGGGCTGCTAACTATGGCTACACCTTC
- | TRBJ1-2 | TRBV7-2 | - | CASRTGAENYGYTF | TGTGCCAGCAGAACGGGGGCAGAGAACTATGGCTACACCTTC
- | TRBJ2-1 | TRBV7-2 | TRBD2 | CASSSRGDNYNEQFF | TGTGCCAGCAGCTCCCGGGGGGATAACTACAATGAGCAGTTCTTC
- | TRBJ2-5 | TRBV6-6 | - | CASSRGARFGETQYF | TGTGCCAGCAGTCGGGGGGCCCGGTTTGGAGAGACCCAGTACTTC
once | TRBJ2-5 | TRBV6-2/TRBV6-3 | - | CASSSAGQETQYF | TGTGCCAGCAGTTCAGCAGGGCAAGAGACCCAGTACTTC
- | TRBJ1-2 | TRBV6-5 | TRBD1 | CASRDWTGANYGYTF | TGTGCCAGCAGAGACTGGACAGGAGCTAACTATGGCTACACCTTC
- | TRBJ2-3 | TRBV4-3 | TRBD2 | CASSQSVSGGVITDTQYF | TGCGCCAGCAGCCAATCGGTTAGCGGGGGCGTCATCACAGATACGCAGTATTTT
- | TRBJ2-3 | TRBV2 | - | CASSYDNTDTQYF | TGTGCCAGCAGCTATGACAACACAGATACGCAGTATTTT
- | TRBJ1-6 | TRBV19 | - | CASSIVPLSTGDSPLHF | TGTGCCAGTAGTATAGTTCCCCTCAGTACGGGGGATTCACCCCTCCACTTT
- | TRBJ1-5 | TRBV6-2/TRBV6-3 | TRBD1 | CASSLLPDRGQPQHF | TGTGCCAGCAGCCTACTCCCGGACAGGGGACAGCCCCAGCATTTT
- | TRBJ2-7 | TRBV10-3 | TRBD2 | CALRGGRGYEQYF | TGTGCCCTGCGCGGGGGAAGAGGCTACGAGCAGTACTTC
- | TRBJ2-7 | TRBV7-3 | - | CASSLGHSYEQYF | TGTGCCAGCAGCTTAGGACACTCCTACGAGCAGTACTTC
- | TRBJ2-1 | TRBV7-3 | TRBD1 | CASRDGQGAFGEQFF | TGTGCCAGCAGGGACGGACAGGGGGCATTTGGTGAGCAGTTCTTC
- | TRBJ2-2 | TRBV20-1 | - | CSASPPVPRDTGELFF | TGCAGTGCTAGTCCCCCGGTCCCTAGAGACACCGGGGAGCTGTTTTTT
many | TRBJ2-1 | TRBV12-3/TRBV12-4 | - | CASSTGSYNEQFF | TGTGCCAGCAGTACAGGGTCCTACAATGAGCAGTTCTTC
- | TRBJ2-2 | TRBV15 | TRBD1 | CATSRSRTGSTGELFF | TGTGCCACCAGCAGATCCCGGACAGGGTCCACCGGGGAGCTGTTTTTT
- | TRBJ2-7 | TRBV4-2 | - | CASSQPGQGWDEQYF | TGTGCCAGCAGCCAACCGGGGCAGGGGTGGGACGAGCAGTACTTC
- | TRBJ1-3 | TRBV19 | TRBD1 | CASSQQGNGNTIYF | TGTGCCAGTAGTCAACAGGGGAATGGAAACACCATATATTTT
- | TRBJ2-7 | TRBV27 | TRBD1 | CASSRQGTAYEQYF | TGTGCCAGCAGCCGACAGGGTACCGCCTACGAGCAGTACTTC
- | TRBJ1-2 | TRBV5-6 | - | CASSLVRANYGYTF | TGTGCCAGCAGCTTGGTACGGGCTAACTATGGCTACACCTTC
- | TRBJ2-1 | TRBV7-6 | - | CASSLAPASLYNEQFF | TGTGCCAGCAGCTTAGCCCCGGCTTCACTTTACAATGAGCAGTTCTTC
- | TRBJ2-2 | TRBV7-8 | - | CASSIRVSGELFF | TGTGCCAGCAGCATCAGGGTTTCTGGGGAGCTGTTTTTT
- | TRBJ1-6 | TRBV2 | - | CASRGVGANNSPLHF | TGTGCCAGCAGAGGGGTAGGGGCGAATAATTCACCCCTCCACTTT
- | TRBJ2-7 | TRBV19 | TRBD1 | CASSDRGSSEQYF | TGTGCCAGTAGTGACAGGGGTAGCTCCGAGCAGTACTTC
- | TRBJ1-2 | TRBV18 | - | CASSHNLSGFYGYTF | TGTGCCAGCTCGCACAACCTATCAGGCTTCTATGGCTACACCTTC
once | TRBJ2-7 | TRBV9 | TRBD1 | CASSVQGASDEQYF | TGTGCCAGCAGCGTACAGGGGGCGTCCGACGAGCAGTACTTC
once | TRBJ1-1 | TRBV10-1 | - | CASSELGGSQVRTEAFF | TGCGCCAGCAGTGAGTTGGGGGGATCTCAGGTACGGACTGAAGCTTTCTTT
- | TRBJ2-1 | TRBV5-1 | TRBD2 | CASSSGLADSYNEQFF | TGCGCCAGCAGCTCGGGACTAGCTGATTCCTACAATGAGCAGTTCTTC
- | TRBJ1-1 | TRBV9 | - | CASSVGVGTEAFF | TGTGCCAGCAGCGTTGGTGTTGGCACTGAAGCTTTCTTT
- | TRBJ2-7 | TRBV24-1 | - | CATRGCYEQYF | TGTGCCACCAGAGGCTGTTACGAGCAGTACTTC
once | TRBJ2-7 | TRBV10-3 | TRBD1 | CAIRGETGKEQYF | TGTGCCATCAGGGGAGAGACAGGGAAGGAGCAGTACTTC
- | TRBJ2-2 | TRBV7-2 | - | CASSQLRGELFF | TGTGCCAGCAGCCAGCTGCGAGGGGAGCTGTTTTTT
- | TRBJ1-2 | TRBV5-4 | - | CASSLESYGYTF | TGTGCCAGCAGCTTAGAGTCCTATGGCTACACCTTC
- | TRBJ2-7 | TRBV5-1 | - | CASSYNYEQYF | TGCGCCAGCAGCTACAATTACGAGCAGTACTTC
- | TRBJ1-5 | TRBV6-9 | - | CASSSTGYNQPQHF | TGTGCCAGCAGTTCGACAGGATACAATCAGCCCCAGCATTTT
- | TRBJ2-6 | TRBV2 | - | CASSENPSGANVLTF | TGTGCCAGCAGTGAAAACCCCTCTGGGGCCAACGTCCTGACTTTC
once | TRBJ1-2 | TRBV6-2/TRBV6-3 | - | CASSFTAPIYGYTF | TGTGCCAGCAGTTTTACCGCACCGATCTATGGCTACACCTTC
- | TRBJ1-4 | TRBV5-1 | - | CASSFGDRNEKLFF | TGCGCCAGCAGCTTCGGGGACCGTAATGAAAAACTGTTTTTT
- | TRBJ1-1 | TRBV15 | - | CATSRSVVNTEAFF | TGTGCCACCAGCAGGTCAGTGGTGAACACTGAAGCTTTCTTT
- | TRBJ2-2 | TRBV6-6 | - | CASSSSNTGELFF | TGTGCCAGCAGTTCCTCGAACACCGGGGAGCTGTTTTTT
- | TRBJ1-3 | TRBV2 | TRBD1 | CASSGQGSGNTIYF | TGTGCCAGCAGTGGACAGGGTTCGGGAAACACCATATATTTT
- | TRBJ2-7 | TRBV6-4 | TRBD2 | CASSEQGLAVPSSYEQYF | TGTGCCAGCAGTGAACAGGGACTAGCGGTGCCGAGCTCCTACGAGCAGTACTTC